The following is a T cell receptor (beta chain) sequence with its context. The entry originates in a study of blood T cell repertoires in COVID-19. Study-wide background: The samples span acute and convalescent COVID-19 from the United States, Italy and Spain. PBMCs, B-cell-depleted T cells, or T cells provided the cDNA or gDNA that made up the material.

Germline lookup yields CDR1 MNHEY and CDR2 SVGAGI. The V and J ends lost 6 bases and 7 bases, in that order; junction bases with no gene match: 8. This CDR3 is 13 amino acids long. As originally analysed: Amplification of reference gene primers provided the estimated nucleated cell counts. TCRdb's copy holds only in-frame clones and misses some; the assay was immunoSEQ multiplex PCR. V and J calls and clone size are given by that table; D and trimming were obtained from the DNA. The data contain some 210,000 clones, roughly 80% of them singletons. The V gene is TRBV6-5, the J gene TRBJ2-7, with TRBD1 identical over 8 bases. The sequenced sample was peripheral blood. This sequence originates from a human donor in a cohort sampled during active COVID-19. The CDR3 nucleotides are TGTGCCAGCAGAAGGGCAGGGGGCGGAGAGCAGTACGTC. This gives the protein CASRRAGGGEQYV.